The 15 T cell receptor beta chains in this list originate from one sample, sequenced in a study of cytomegalovirus exposure and HLA in healthy donors. Primers included in the PCR were 60 Vbeta and 13 Jbeta primers. Clones were sequenced by immunoSEQ multiplex PCR, and TCRdb holds only the in-frame ones, with some missing. The sample includes more than 100,000 clones, around 77% of them seen just once. The sequencing sample was made of PBMCs. Receptors originate from a woman in her fifties or sixties in good health and CMV-seronegative.

This sequence joins TRBV6-5 and TRBJ2-2; no firm D call. Per the germline V gene, CDR1 is MNHEY and CDR2 is SVGAGI. The CDR3 extends over 15 amino acids. The ends were cut back, 6 bases at V and 2 bases at J, with 13 bases in the middle. The CDR3 bases are TGTGCCAGCAGGTGGTCTAGACTCAACACCGGGGAGCTGTTTTTT. Residues: CASRWSRLNTGELFF.

This chain links TRBV28 with TRBJ2-1; 14 bases agree with TRBD2. Trimming at V came to 5 bases and at J to 11 bases, leaving 11 bases not matched to a gene. The CDR3 has 16 residues. CDR1 and CDR2 (germline): MDHEN, SYDVKM. The CDR3 reads CASSGGGTSGGGQQFF. The CDR3 DNA is TGTGCCAGCAGTGGGGGGGGGACTAGCGGGGGTGGGCAGCAGTTCTTC.

This chain connects TRBV27 to TRBJ2-1; 10 bases are a match to TRBD2. This CDR3 contains 15 residues. From germline, CDR1 is MNHEY and CDR2 SMNVEV (reference sequence). The junction had 7 bases not matched to a gene; V was cut back by 6 bases and J by 5 bases. The DNA for the CDR3 is TGTGCCAGCAGCGAATGGACTAGCGGAGACAATGAGCAGTTCTTC. Its protein is CASSEWTSGDNEQFF.

This chain joins TRBV6-6 and TRBJ2-5, with a possible D match to TRBD2 (7 bases). The CDR3 totals 15 residues. V dropped 5 bases and J dropped 5 bases, with 18 bases sitting between them. CDR1 is MNHNY and CDR2 is SVGAGI in the germline V gene (reference sequence). The CDR3 loop is CASSGEGGAWETQYF. In DNA form, the CDR3 reads TGTGCCAGCAGTGGCGAGGGGGGGGCCTGGGAGACCCAGTACTTC.

The chain's CDR3 is CASSQPTGPENEKLFF. In DNA, the CDR3 is TGTGCCAGCAGCCAGCCGACAGGCCCCGAGAATGAAAAACTGTTTTTT. The gene calls are TRBV14 and TRBJ1-4; possible D gene TRBD1, 6 bases. With 3 bases removed from V and 5 bases from J, the gap between germline ends came to 16 bases. The CDR3 runs to 16 residues. Per germline, CDR1 SGHDN and CDR2 FVKESK.

V and J are TRBV28 and TRBJ1-5; TRBD1 is a possible D gene (5 bases). Trimming took off 3 bases at V and 7 bases at J, with 13 bases between the two ends. Germline lookup yields CDR1 MDHEN and CDR2 SYDVKM. CDR3 length: 14 amino acids. CDR3 nucleotide sequence: TGTGCCAGCAGTTTGGGGCCAGGCGGCCAGCCCCAGCATTTT. It translates to CASSLGPGGQPQHF.

A single count supports this clone. The chain couples TRBV18 to TRBJ1-2; D might be TRBD1 (6 bases). Trimming left V 6 bases short and J 5 bases short, with 16 bases between. This CDR3 is built from 14 residues. Germline CDR1 and CDR2: KGHSH and LQKENI. CDR3 sequence: CASSSDRREYGYTF. The CDR3 bases are TGTGCCAGCTCTTCGGACAGACGGGAATATGGCTACACCTTC.

The gene calls are TRBV4-1 and TRBJ1-2; 7 bases fit TRBD1. The germline V gene has CDR1 MGHRA and CDR2 YSYEKL. The ends lost 4 bases at V and 2 bases at J; junction bases unmatched: 7. This CDR3 comprises 15 residues. This CDR3 reads CASSPGQVLNYGYTF. The CDR3, as DNA: TGCGCCAGCAGCCCAGGACAGGTCCTCAACTATGGCTACACCTTC.

This rearrangement joins TRBV30 to TRBJ1-1; D may be TRBD1 (6 bases). Germline CDR1 and CDR2: GTSNPN and SVGIG (reference sequence). This CDR3 region has 16 residues. Trimming removed 1 base at V and 4 bases at J, with 19 bases between. CDR3 sequence (DNA): TGTGCCTGGAGTGAAGGCATAGGGGGGGGTGGCACTGAAGCTTTCTTT. Translated: CAWSEGIGGGGTEAFF.

The CDR3 protein is CASSPRDNEQFF. CDR3 DNA sequence: TGTGCCAGCTCTCCTCGGGACAATGAGCAGTTCTTC. The chain has TRBV18 and TRBJ2-1; D remains unclear. Between the trimmed V and J ends, which lost 6 bases and 5 bases, there was a span of 8 bases. CDR3 length: 12 amino acids. Germline-derived CDR1 and CDR2 are KGHSH and LQKENI.

This chain links TRBV19 with TRBJ2-1, with 15 bases lining up with TRBD2. Germline CDR1 LNHDA, CDR2 SQIVND (reference sequence). J lost 6 bases, V lost 7 bases, and 7 bases had no gene match. The CDR3 is made up of 16 amino acids. The CDR3, as DNA: TGTGCCAGTACCAACCTGGGACTAGCGGGGGGCAATGAGCAGTTCTTC. Residues: CASTNLGLAGGNEQFF.

This chain connects TRBV11-2 to TRBJ2-5; TRBD2 might be the D (6 bases). This CDR3 contains 16 residues. Trimming pared 3 bases from V and 2 bases from J, leaving 16 bases between. Germline assignment: CDR1 SGHAT and CDR2 FQNNGV. This chain's CDR3 is CASSLGLGKSQETQYF. In nucleotides, the CDR3 is TGTGCCAGCAGCTTGGGACTCGGTAAATCACAAGAGACCCAGTACTTC. Using reference TRBV11-2 and TRBJ2-5 for the parts outside the CDR3, the full variable domain is EAGVAQSPRYKIIEKRQSVAFWCNPISGHATLYWYQQILGQGPKLLIQFQNNGVVDDSQLPKDRFSAERLKGVDSTLKIQPAKLEDSAVYLCASSLGLGKSQETQYFGPGTRLLVL.

This rearrangement joins TRBV4-1 to TRBJ2-5, with unresolved D. Trimming shortened V by 4 bases and J by 2 bases, and 8 bases separated the two germline ends. Germline loops: CDR1 MGHRA, CDR2 YSYEKL. CDR3 length equals 13 residues. CDR3 in amino acids: CASSRLIQETQYF. CDR3 DNA sequence: TGCGCCAGCAGCCGACTGATACAAGAGACCCAGTACTTC.

The rearrangement links TRBV7-3 to TRBJ2-3; TRBD2 is a possible D gene (7 bases). V was clipped by 5 bases and J by 3 bases, with 18 bases between them. The CDR3 covers 16 residues. CDR1 and CDR2 from the germline V gene are SGHTA and FQGTGA. The CDR3 sequence: CASSPKGGGMTDTQYF. Written as DNA, the CDR3 is TGTGCCAGCAGCCCCAAAGGGGGGGGGATGACAGATACGCAGTATTTT.

The chain links TRBV4-2 to TRBJ2-7, with 7 bases aligning to TRBD2. The trim removed 1 base at V and 4 bases at J, leaving 19 bases unmatched. The CDR3 has 19 amino acids. CDR1 and CDR2 (germline): LGHNA, YNFKEQ. The CDR3 loop reads CASSQGRIVGGGPRYEQYF. In nucleotides, the CDR3 is TGTGCCAGCAGCCAAGGCCGTATTGTGGGGGGAGGGCCGAGGTACGAGCAGTACTTC.